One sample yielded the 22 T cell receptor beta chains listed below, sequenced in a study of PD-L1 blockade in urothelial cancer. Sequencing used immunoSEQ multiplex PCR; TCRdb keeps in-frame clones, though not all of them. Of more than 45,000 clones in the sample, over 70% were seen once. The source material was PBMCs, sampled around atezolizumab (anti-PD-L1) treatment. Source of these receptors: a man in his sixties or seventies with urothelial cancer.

The CDR3 sequence is CASSLLAGGPADTQYF. The CDR3 coding sequence is TGTGCCAGTAGTCTACTAGCGGGAGGGCCCGCAGATACGCAGTATTTT. The genes are TRBV19 and TRBJ2-3, with TRBD2 identical over 13 bases. The trim removed 5 bases at V and 4 bases at J, leaving 6 bases unmatched. The CDR3 extends over 16 amino acids. Germline V gives CDR1 LNHDA, CDR2 SQIVND (reference sequence).

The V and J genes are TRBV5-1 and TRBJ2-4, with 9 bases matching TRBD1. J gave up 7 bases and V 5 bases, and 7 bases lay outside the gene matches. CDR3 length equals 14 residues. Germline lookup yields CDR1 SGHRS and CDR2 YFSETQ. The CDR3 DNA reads TGCGCCAGCAGGAAGGGACAGGGCGAGAACATTCAGTACTTC. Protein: CASRKGQGENIQYF.

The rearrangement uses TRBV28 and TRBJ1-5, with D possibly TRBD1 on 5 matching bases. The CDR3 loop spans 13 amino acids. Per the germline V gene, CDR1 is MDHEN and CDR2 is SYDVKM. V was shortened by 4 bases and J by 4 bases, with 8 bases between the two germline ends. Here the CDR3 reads CASSWGLNQPQHF. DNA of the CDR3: TGTGCCAGCAGTTGGGGCCTAAATCAGCCCCAGCATTTT.

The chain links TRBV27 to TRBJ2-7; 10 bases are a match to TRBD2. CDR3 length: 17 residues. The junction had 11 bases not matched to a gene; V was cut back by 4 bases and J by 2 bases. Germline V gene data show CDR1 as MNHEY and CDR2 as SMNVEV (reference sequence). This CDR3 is CASSYGSGRPGPYEQYF. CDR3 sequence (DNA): TGTGCCAGCAGTTACGGTAGCGGGAGGCCCGGCCCCTACGAGCAGTACTTC.

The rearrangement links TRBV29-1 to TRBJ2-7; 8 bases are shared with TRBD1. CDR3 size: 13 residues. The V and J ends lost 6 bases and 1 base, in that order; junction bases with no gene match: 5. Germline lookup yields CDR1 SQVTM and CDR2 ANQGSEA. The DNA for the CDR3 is TGCAGCGTCGGACAGGGAGGTTCCTACGAGCAGTACTTC. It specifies CSVGQGGSYEQYF.

The CDR3 sequence: CASSLAGQGNTEAFF. In DNA, the CDR3 is TGTGCCAGCAGCTTAGCAGGACAGGGGAACACTGAAGCTTTCTTT. The chain has TRBV11-1 and TRBJ1-1; 8 bases line up with TRBD1. This CDR3 is built from 15 residues. Per the germline V gene, CDR1 is SGHAT and CDR2 is FQDESV (reference sequence). Trimming cost V 0 bases and J 1 base; bases outside gene matches: 1.

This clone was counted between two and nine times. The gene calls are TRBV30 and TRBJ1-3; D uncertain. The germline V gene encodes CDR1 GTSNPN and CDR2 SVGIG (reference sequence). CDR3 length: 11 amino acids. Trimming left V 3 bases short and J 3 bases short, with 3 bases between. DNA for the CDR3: TGTGCCTGGAGCGGTGGAAACACCATATATTTT. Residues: CAWSGGNTIYF.

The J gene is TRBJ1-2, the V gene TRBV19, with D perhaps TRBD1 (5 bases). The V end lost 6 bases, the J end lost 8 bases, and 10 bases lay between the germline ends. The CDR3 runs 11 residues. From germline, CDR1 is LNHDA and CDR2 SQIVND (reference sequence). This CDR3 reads CASRGQLGYTF. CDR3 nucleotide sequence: TGTGCCAGTAGGGGGCAGTTGGGCTACACCTTC.

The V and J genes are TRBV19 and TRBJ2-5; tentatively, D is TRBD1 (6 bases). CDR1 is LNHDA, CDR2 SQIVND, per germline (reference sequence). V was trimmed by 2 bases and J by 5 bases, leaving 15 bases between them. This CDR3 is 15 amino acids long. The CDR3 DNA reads TGTGCCAGTAGTATAACAGGGTTAGCTATCGAGACCCAGTACTTC. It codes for CASSITGLAIETQYF.

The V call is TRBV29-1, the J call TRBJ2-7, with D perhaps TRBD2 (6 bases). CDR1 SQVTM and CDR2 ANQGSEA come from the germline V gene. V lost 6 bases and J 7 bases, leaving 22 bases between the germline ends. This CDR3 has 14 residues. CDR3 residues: CSVLRDFSPREQYF. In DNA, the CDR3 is TGCAGCGTCCTTCGGGACTTTTCCCCGAGGGAGCAGTACTTC.

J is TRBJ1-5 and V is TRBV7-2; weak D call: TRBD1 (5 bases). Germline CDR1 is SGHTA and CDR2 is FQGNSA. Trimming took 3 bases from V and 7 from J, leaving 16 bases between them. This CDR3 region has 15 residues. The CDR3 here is CASSFMTASGQPQHF. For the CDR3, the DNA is TGTGCCAGCAGCTTCATGACAGCCTCAGGGCAGCCCCAGCATTTT.

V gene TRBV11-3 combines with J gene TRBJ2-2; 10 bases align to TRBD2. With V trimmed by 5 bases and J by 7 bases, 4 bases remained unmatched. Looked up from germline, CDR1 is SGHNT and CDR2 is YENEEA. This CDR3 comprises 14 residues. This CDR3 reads CASSGTSAVGELFF. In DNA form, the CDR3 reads TGTGCCAGCAGCGGGACTAGCGCGGTCGGGGAGCTGTTTTTT.

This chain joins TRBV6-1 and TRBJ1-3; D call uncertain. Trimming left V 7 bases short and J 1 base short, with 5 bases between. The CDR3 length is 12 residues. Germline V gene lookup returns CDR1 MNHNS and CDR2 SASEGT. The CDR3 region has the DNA TGTGCCAGCACGGTTTCTGGAAACACCATATATTTT. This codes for CASTVSGNTIYF.

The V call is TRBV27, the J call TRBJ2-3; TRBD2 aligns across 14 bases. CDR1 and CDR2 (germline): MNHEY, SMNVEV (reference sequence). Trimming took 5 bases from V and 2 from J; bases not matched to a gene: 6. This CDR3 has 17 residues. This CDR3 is CASSEGLAGVHTDTQYF. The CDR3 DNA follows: TGTGCCAGCAGTGAGGGACTAGCGGGAGTCCACACAGATACGCAGTATTTT.

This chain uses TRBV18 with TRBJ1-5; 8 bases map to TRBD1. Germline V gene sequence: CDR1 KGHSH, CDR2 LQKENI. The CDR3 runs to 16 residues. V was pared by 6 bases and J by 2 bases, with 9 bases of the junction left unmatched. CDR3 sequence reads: CASSRDRGRGNQPQHF. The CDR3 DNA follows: TGTGCCAGCTCTCGCGACAGGGGCAGGGGCAATCAGCCCCAGCATTTT.

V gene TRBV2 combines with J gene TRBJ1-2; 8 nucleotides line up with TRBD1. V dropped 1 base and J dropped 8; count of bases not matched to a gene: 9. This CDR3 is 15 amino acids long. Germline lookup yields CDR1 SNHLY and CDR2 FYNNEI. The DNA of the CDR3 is TGTGCCAGCAGTGAAGAGGGCAGGGGGCTCTACGGCTACACCTTC. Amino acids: CASSEEGRGLYGYTF.

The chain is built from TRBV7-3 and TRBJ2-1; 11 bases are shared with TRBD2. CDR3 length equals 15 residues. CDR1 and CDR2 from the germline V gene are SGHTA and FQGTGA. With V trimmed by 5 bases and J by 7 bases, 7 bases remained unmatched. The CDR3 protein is CASSPILAGVNEQFF. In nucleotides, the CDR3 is TGTGCCAGCAGCCCAATACTAGCGGGAGTGAATGAGCAGTTCTTC.

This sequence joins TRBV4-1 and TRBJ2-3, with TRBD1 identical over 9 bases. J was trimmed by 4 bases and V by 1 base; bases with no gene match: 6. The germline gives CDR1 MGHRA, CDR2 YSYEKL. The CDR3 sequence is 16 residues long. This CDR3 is CASSQVDRGMPDTQYF. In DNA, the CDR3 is TGCGCCAGCAGCCAAGTTGACAGGGGGATGCCAGATACGCAGTATTTT.

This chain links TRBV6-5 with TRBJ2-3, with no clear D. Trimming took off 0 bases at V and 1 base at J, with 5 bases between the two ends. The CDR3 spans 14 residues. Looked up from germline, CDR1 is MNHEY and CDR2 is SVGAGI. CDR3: CASSYSQGTDTQYF. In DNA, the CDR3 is TGTGCCAGCAGTTACTCCCAGGGCACAGATACGCAGTATTTT.

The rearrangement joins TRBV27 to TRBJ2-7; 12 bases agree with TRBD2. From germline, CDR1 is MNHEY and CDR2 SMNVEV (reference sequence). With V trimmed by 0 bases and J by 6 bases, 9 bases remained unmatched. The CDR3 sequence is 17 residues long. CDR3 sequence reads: CASSLSPKTSGRGEQYF. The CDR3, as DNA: TGTGCCAGCAGTTTATCGCCAAAGACTAGCGGGAGAGGCGAGCAGTACTTC.

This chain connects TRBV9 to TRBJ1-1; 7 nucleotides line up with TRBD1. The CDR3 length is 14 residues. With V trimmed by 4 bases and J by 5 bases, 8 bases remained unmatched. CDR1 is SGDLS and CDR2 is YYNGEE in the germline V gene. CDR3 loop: CASSPQGSTTEAFF. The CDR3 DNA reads TGTGCCAGCAGCCCACAGGGGAGTACGACTGAAGCTTTCTTT.

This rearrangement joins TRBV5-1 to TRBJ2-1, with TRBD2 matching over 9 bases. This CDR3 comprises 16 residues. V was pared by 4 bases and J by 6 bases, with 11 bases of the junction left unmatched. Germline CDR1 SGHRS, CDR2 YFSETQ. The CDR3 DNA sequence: TGCGCCAGCAGCCTCCGTGGGAGCGGGGGGCTCAATGAGCAGTTCTTC. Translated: CASSLRGSGGLNEQFF. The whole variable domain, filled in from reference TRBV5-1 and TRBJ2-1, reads KAGVTQTPRYLIKTRGQQVTLSCSPISGHRSVSWYQQTPGQGLQFLFEYFSETQRNKGNFPGRFSGRQFSNSRSEMNVSTLELGDSALYLCASSLRGSGGLNEQFFGPGTRLTVL.